The 26 T cell receptor beta chains below come from one sample, sequenced in a study of OX40 agonist ivuxolimab in advanced cancers. TCRdb's copy holds only in-frame clones and misses some; the assay was immunoSEQ multiplex PCR. The table has fewer than 90,000 clones, 80% to 90% seen once. Source: CD4+ or CD8+ T cells sorted from blood, taken in a trial of the OX40 agonist ivuxolimab. Every receptor here comes from an adult with an advanced solid tumor such as melanoma, head and neck, liver or kidney cancer.

The chain carries TRBV28 and TRBJ1-5; perhaps TRBD1 as D (6 bases). The CDR3 covers 12 residues. Germline V gene data show CDR1 as MDHEN and CDR2 as SYDVKM. The CDR3 is CALGGRDQPQHF. The CDR3, as DNA: TGTGCATTGGGGGGGCGGGATCAGCCCCAGCATTTT.

The chain is built from TRBV6-8 and TRBJ2-3; TRBD2 matches 11 bases. There are 16 residues in the CDR3. J was trimmed by 4 bases and V by 0 bases; bases with no gene match: 3. CDR1 and CDR2 (germline): MNHGY, SAAAGT. Written as DNA, the CDR3 is TGTGCCAGCAGTTACTCCTTTAGCGGGAGGGCAGATACGCAGTATTTT. As protein: CASSYSFSGRADTQYF.

The rearrangement uses TRBV14 and TRBJ1-2; D gene unclear. Trimming left V 0 bases short and J 8 bases short, with 16 bases between. Germline loops: CDR1 SGHDN, CDR2 FVKESK. The CDR3 runs to 15 residues. As DNA, the CDR3 is TGTGCCAGCAGCCAAGATAGTGTGAGGGATAGAGGCTACACCTTC. This translates into CASSQDSVRDRGYTF.

The chain has TRBV29-1 and TRBJ1-1, with D unresolved. Germline assignment: CDR1 SQVTM and CDR2 ANQGSEA. V was pared by 6 bases and J by 4 bases, with 24 bases between. The CDR3 covers 16 residues. CDR3 amino acids: CSVEKNPNPPGTEAFF. CDR3 DNA: TGCAGCGTAGAGAAAAATCCTAACCCCCCTGGCACTGAAGCTTTCTTT.

The chain carries TRBV7-8 and TRBJ1-2, with D possibly TRBD1 on 6 matching bases. Germline V gives CDR1 SGHVS, CDR2 FQNEAQ. The CDR3 is 16 amino acids. V lost 4 bases to trimming and J lost 3 bases, with 18 bases between them. The CDR3 here is CASSSRTATRDYGYTF. The CDR3 nucleotides read TGTGCCAGCAGCTCTAGGACAGCTACTCGGGACTATGGCTACACCTTC.

This clone has a single count. This sequence joins TRBV11-2 and TRBJ2-2, with D unclear. The germline V gene has CDR1 SGHAT and CDR2 FQNNGV. Between the trimmed V and J ends, which lost 6 bases and 6 bases, there was a span of 8 bases. The CDR3 length is 12 residues. The CDR3 nucleotides read TGTGCCAGCAGACAAGGCCCCGGGGAGCTGTTTTTT. Translation gives CASRQGPGELFF.

V is TRBV2 and J is TRBJ2-1, with D unclear. The germline CDR1 and CDR2 sequences are SNHLY and FYNNEI. With 1 base removed from V and 0 bases from J, the gap between germline ends came to 7 bases. The CDR3 runs to 15 residues. The CDR3 here is CASSEEGFSYNEQFF. In DNA, the CDR3 is TGTGCCAGCAGTGAAGAGGGATTCTCCTACAATGAGCAGTTCTTC.

Only a few counts were recorded for this clone. The chain is built from TRBV10-1 and TRBJ2-5, with 7 bases identical to TRBD2. The CDR3 spans 14 residues. J gave up 4 bases and V 3 bases, and 5 bases lay outside the gene matches. Germline V gene sequence: CDR1 WNHNN, CDR2 SYGVQD (reference sequence). Here the CDR3 reads CASSEGGSGETQYF. The CDR3 DNA sequence: TGCGCCAGCAGTGAAGGCGGGAGTGGAGAGACCCAGTACTTC.

The V and J genes are TRBV5-1 and TRBJ1-2; tentatively, D is TRBD1 (6 bases). Trimming took 0 bases from V and 2 from J, leaving 11 bases between them. CDR1 is SGHRS, CDR2 YFSETQ, per germline. The length of the CDR3 is 15 residues. CDR3 residues: CASSLALGQNYGYTF. CDR3 bases: TGCGCCAGCAGCTTGGCCCTCGGACAGAACTATGGCTACACCTTC.

This chain links TRBV25-1 with TRBJ2-5, with D uncertain. The CDR3 consists of 15 residues. CDR1 MGHDK and CDR2 SYGVNS come from the germline V gene. The V end lost 1 base, the J end lost 4 bases, and 13 bases lay between the germline ends. The CDR3 is CASSELGPATETQYF. The CDR3 DNA reads as TGTGCCAGCAGTGAATTGGGCCCTGCGACAGAGACCCAGTACTTC.

The chain is built from TRBV5-4 and TRBJ1-3, with D possibly being TRBD1 (6 bases). The germline CDR1 and CDR2 sequences are SGHNT and YYREEE (reference sequence). The CDR3 covers 17 residues. Between the trimmed V and J ends, which lost 2 bases and 0 bases, there was a span of 15 bases. The CDR3 DNA reads as TGTGCCAGCAGCTTCCAGGGGCAGACTTACTCTGGAAACACCATATATTTT. This codes for CASSFQGQTYSGNTIYF.

The chain uses TRBV7-9 and TRBJ2-1; 7 positions match TRBD1. Germline V gene lookup returns CDR1 SEHNR and CDR2 FQNEAQ (reference sequence). Trimming at V came to 1 base and at J to 5 bases, leaving 8 bases not matched to a gene. CDR3 length: 16 residues. The CDR3 loop is CASSLGPGTVDNEQFF. The DNA for the CDR3 is TGTGCCAGCAGCTTAGGGCCGGGGACAGTTGACAATGAGCAGTTCTTC. The complete variable domain, with remaining parts taken from reference TRBV7-9 and TRBJ2-1, reads DTGVSQNPRHKITKRGQNVTFRCDPISEHNRLYWYRQTLGQGPEFLTYFQNEAQLEKSRLLSDRFSAERPKGSFSTLEIQRTEQGDSAMYLCASSLGPGTVDNEQFFGPGTRLTVL.

The V gene is TRBV7-9, the J gene TRBJ2-1, with TRBD2 matching over 14 bases. The CDR3 contains 18 residues. V lost 2 bases to trimming and J lost 7 bases; unmatched junction nucleotides: 10. CDR1 is SEHNR, CDR2 FQNEAQ, per germline (reference sequence). The CDR3 reads CASSLPPRLAGGLNEQFF. The CDR3 bases are TGTGCCAGCAGCTTACCCCCCCGACTAGCGGGAGGGTTAAATGAGCAGTTCTTC.

The rearrangement links TRBV28 to TRBJ1-2; no clear D. Per germline, CDR1 MDHEN and CDR2 SYDVKM. The ends were cut back, 5 bases at V and 3 bases at J, with 10 bases in the middle. The CDR3 totals 13 residues. CDR3 sequence: CASSTDGHYGYTF. The CDR3 DNA is TGTGCCAGCAGTACTGACGGACACTATGGCTACACCTTC.

The CDR3 region is CASSLETGGRNTIYF. The CDR3 nucleotides read TGTGCCAGCAGCTTAGAGACAGGGGGGAGAAACACCATATATTTT. This chain uses TRBV7-9 with TRBJ1-3; 9 bases fit TRBD1. The V and J ends lost 1 base and 5 bases, in that order; junction bases with no gene match: 3. The CDR3 consists of 15 residues. Germline CDR1 reads SEHNR; CDR2 reads FQNEAQ (reference sequence).

This rearrangement joins TRBV20-1 to TRBJ1-2; tentative D call: TRBD1 (5 bases). V was cut by 8 bases and J by 6 bases, with 13 bases left in between. This CDR3 comprises 11 residues. In germline, CDR1 is DFQATT, CDR2 SNEGSKA (reference sequence). The CDR3 region has the DNA TGCAGTACCCCAGGGAGAAATGGCTACACCTTC. Amino acids: CSTPGRNGYTF.

The chain is built from TRBV7-6 and TRBJ2-1; TRBD2 matches at 7 bases. The V gene end was trimmed by 0 bases and the J gene end by 8 bases; junction bases not matched to a gene: 7. In germline, CDR1 is SGHVS, CDR2 FNYEAQ. This CDR3 has 15 residues. CDR3 loop: CASSLAGREIDEQFF. The CDR3 DNA follows: TGTGCCAGCAGCTTAGCCGGGCGGGAGATCGATGAGCAGTTCTTC.

J is TRBJ2-5 and V is TRBV19; D is uncertain. This CDR3 spans 14 amino acids. From germline, CDR1 is LNHDA and CDR2 SQIVND (reference sequence). The V gene lost 7 bases and the J gene lost 0 bases, with 12 bases spanning the gap. CDR3 amino acids: CASKDGWYQETQYF. The CDR3 DNA reads TGTGCCAGTAAGGACGGATGGTACCAAGAGACCCAGTACTTC.

The chain employs TRBV7-9 and TRBJ2-1; 8 nucleotides align to TRBD1. There are 15 residues in the CDR3. Germline V gene sequence: CDR1 SEHNR, CDR2 FQNEAQ (reference sequence). V lost 1 base, J lost 3 bases, and 2 bases stayed unmatched. The CDR3 region has the DNA TGTGCCAGCAGCTTAGGACAGGGGAACTACAATGAGCAGTTCTTC. It codes for CASSLGQGNYNEQFF.

This chain connects TRBV7-2 to TRBJ2-7; TRBD2 is a possible D gene (8 bases). V was cut by 5 bases and J by 6 bases, with 17 bases left in between. Germline loops: CDR1 SGHTA, CDR2 FQGNSA. CDR3 length: 14 residues. Here the CDR3 reads CASSTRQGLGEQYF. The CDR3 region has the DNA TGTGCCAGCAGCACCAGACAGGGACTAGGCGAGCAGTACTTC.

This clone showed up just a few times. This sequence joins TRBV19 and TRBJ2-2; 9 nucleotides match TRBD1. V shed 1 base and J 4 bases; nucleotides not matched to a gene: 4. The CDR3 length is 16 residues. The germline CDR1 and CDR2 sequences are LNHDA and SQIVND (reference sequence). The CDR3 loop reads CASSIGDRVGTGELFF. For the CDR3, the DNA is TGTGCCAGTAGTATAGGGGACAGGGTTGGCACCGGGGAGCTGTTTTTT.

V is TRBV2 and J is TRBJ2-2; unclear D gene. Trimming took 3 bases from V and 1 from J, leaving 3 bases between them. The CDR3 runs 13 residues. Germline-derived CDR1 and CDR2 are SNHLY and FYNNEI. DNA of the CDR3: TGTGCCAGCAGTGACGGGAACACCGGGGAGCTGTTTTTT. The encoded protein is CASSDGNTGELFF. Drawing the rest from reference TRBV2 and TRBJ2-2, the complete variable domain is EPEVTQTPSHQVTQMGQEVILRCVPISNHLYFYWYRQILGQKVEFLVSFYNNEISEKSEIFDDQFSVERPDGSNFTLKIRSTKLEDSAMYFCASSDGNTGELFFGEGSRLTVL.

The genes are TRBV4-1 and TRBJ2-1, with D unclear. Germline V CDR1 and CDR2: MGHRA, YSYEKL. Trimming took 4 bases from V and 7 from J, leaving 17 bases between them. The CDR3 spans 15 residues. In nucleotides, the CDR3 is TGCGCCAGCAGCCCTCCCTACTGGTTAAGTAATGAGCAGTTCTTC. This gives the protein CASSPPYWLSNEQFF.

This sequence joins TRBV28 and TRBJ2-5; D is perhaps TRBD2 (6 bases). Germline values: CDR1 MDHEN, CDR2 SYDVKM. The length of the CDR3 is 14 residues. The V and J ends lost 2 bases and 3 bases respectively, with 10 bases between them. CDR3 nucleotides: TGTGCCAGCAGTTTAGGGGGGAGAAAAGAGACCCAGTACTTC. It codes for CASSLGGRKETQYF.

This chain uses TRBV4-3 with TRBJ1-5, with 8 bases aligning to TRBD1. J was trimmed by 10 bases and V by 0 bases; bases with no gene match: 8. Germline values: CDR1 LGHNA, CDR2 YSLEER. The CDR3 contains 15 residues. The CDR3 DNA reads as TGCGCCAGCAGCCAAGATTGGACAGGGAGATCACCCCAGCATTTT. Encoded protein: CASSQDWTGRSPQHF.

The V call is TRBV27, the J call TRBJ2-7, with 9 bases matching TRBD1. Germline V gene lookup returns CDR1 MNHEY and CDR2 SMNVEV (reference sequence). This CDR3 has 14 amino acids. The ends lost 6 bases at V and 7 bases at J; junction bases unmatched: 10. CDR3 amino acids: CASRPGQGWGEQYF. DNA for the CDR3: TGTGCCAGCAGACCGGGACAGGGTTGGGGGGAGCAGTACTTC.